Listed below are T cell receptor beta chains from one sample, sequenced in a study of cytotoxic CD8 clonotypes in ibrutinib-treated CLL. Repertoires were generated with immunoSEQ multiplex PCR, while TCRdb's copy carries only in-frame clones and drops some. The sample lists about 43,000 clones; around 68% were seen once. The starting material was PBMCs, obtained after 12 months of ibrutinib treatment. The receptors were sampled from a human donor with chronic lymphocytic leukemia. Both conserved end residues are part of each CDR3. Fields, in order: clone size, V gene, D gene, CDR3 length, J gene, CDR3 DNA, CDR3 protein. The D gene is left open where the match is weak. Clone size is stated in some rows and not others, as once, few, many or a class when expanded.

NA	TRBV25-1	NA	16	TRBJ1-1	TGTGCCAGCAGCGCAAACCTCGGACGAGCGAACACTGAAGCTTTCTTT	CASSANLGRANTEAFF
NA	TRBV28	NA	15	TRBJ2-7	TGTGCCAGCAGTTTATGGGGGGGACAGTTTGTCGAGCAGTACTTC	CASSLWGGQFVEQYF
NA	TRBV10-3	TRBD1	15	TRBJ1-5	TGTGCCATCAGCAAAGACAGGGGAGAGTATCAGCCCCAGCATTTT	CAISKDRGEYQPQHF
NA	TRBV15	NA	13	TRBJ1-2	TGTGCCACCAGCGGAGGGGCAGTCTATGGCTACACCTTC	CATSGGAVYGYTF
NA	TRBV7-8	NA	14	TRBJ1-3	TGTGCCAGCAGCCCCGTGGTAACTGGAAACACCATATATTTT	CASSPVVTGNTIYF
NA	TRBV9	NA	15	TRBJ2-1	TGTGCCAGCAGGGAACGGGACTCGCCGTTCGATGAGCAGTTCTTC	CASRERDSPFDEQFF
NA	TRBV29-1	TRBD2	13	TRBJ2-7	TGCAGCGTTGCGGGGGGAGATGCCTACGAGCAGTACTTC	CSVAGGDAYEQYF
NA	TRBV5-6	TRBD1	15	TRBJ2-7	TGTGCCAGCAGCTTCGGGACAGGGGGCAACTACGAGCAGTACTTC	CASSFGTGGNYEQYF
NA	TRBV23-1	NA	14	TRBJ1-4	TGCGCCAGCAGTCAACGAGGGGTTAATGAAAAACTGTTTTTT	CASSQRGVNEKLFF
NA	TRBV4-1	TRBD2	16	TRBJ2-1	TGCGCCAGCAGCCATACCGGGACTAGTTTCGAAAATGAGCAGTTCTTC	CASSHTGTSFENEQFF
NA	TRBV15	TRBD1	16	TRBJ2-7	TGTGCCACCAGCAGAGATCAGGGGGCGGCAGGTTACGAGCAGTACTTC	CATSRDQGAAGYEQYF
NA	TRBV27	NA	12	TRBJ2-1	TGTGCCAGCAGTTTATACCCTTCGGAGCAGTTCTTC	CASSLYPSEQFF
NA	TRBV28	NA	15	TRBJ2-7	TGTGCCAGCAGTCCGAGATTCAGGAATGAGTACGAGCAGTACTTC	CASSPRFRNEYEQYF
NA	TRBV7-6	NA	15	TRBJ2-6	TGTGCCAGCTCGCGTGGGGCTGGTGGGGCCAACGTCCTGACTTTC	CASSRGAGGANVLTF
NA	TRBV11-3	NA	13	TRBJ1-1	TGTGCCAGCAGCTTAGTCCCGTGGGAAAAAGCTTTCTTT	CASSLVPWEKAFF
NA	TRBV9	NA	14	TRBJ1-4	TGTGCCAGCAGCGTAGAACAGGGTGGCGAAAAACTGTTTTTT	CASSVEQGGEKLFF
once	TRBV5-4	TRBD1	15	TRBJ2-7	TGTGCCAGCAGCTTGGGGGACAGGGGCTCTCGCGAGCAGTACTTC	CASSLGDRGSREQYF
NA	TRBV27	TRBD2	16	TRBJ2-1	TGTGCCAGCAGACTCCTCGCTAGCGGGGGGGGCGATGAGCAGTTCTTC	CASRLLASGGGDEQFF
few	TRBV7-9	TRBD1	15	TRBJ2-1	TGTGCCAGCAGCCCAGACAGGGGCCAGTACAATGAGCAGTTCTTC	CASSPDRGQYNEQFF
NA	TRBV4-1	NA	15	TRBJ2-7	TGCGCCAGCAGCCGACACAGGGAGGGGGGTGCCGAGCAGTACTTC	CASSRHREGGAEQYF
NA	TRBV18	NA	12	TRBJ2-7	TGTGCCAGCTCACCATCCCCTTACGAGCAGTACTTC	CASSPSPYEQYF
NA	TRBV5-5	NA	11	TRBJ1-1	TGTGTATCATCCTTGAACACTGAAGCTTTCTTT	CVSSLNTEAFF
NA	TRBV5-1	NA	15	TRBJ2-2	TGTGCCAGCAGCCCCTACACCGGACAGACCGGGGAGCTGTTTTTT	CASSPYTGQTGELFF
few	TRBV11-1	NA	15	TRBJ1-1	TGTGCCAGCAGCTTAACCATAGGAAAGAACACTGAAGCTTTCTTT	CASSLTIGKNTEAFF
NA	TRBV19	NA	13	TRBJ1-4	TGTGCCAGTAGTATAGGCAACGATGAAAAACTGTTTTTT	CASSIGNDEKLFF
NA	TRBV7-8	NA	16	TRBJ1-2	TGTGCCAGCAGCTTAGGAGGACGGAGGGGTAACTATGGCTACACCTTC	CASSLGGRRGNYGYTF
NA	TRBV5-6	TRBD2	16	TRBJ2-5	TGTGCCAGCAGCTCTGGACTAGCGGTGTACCAAGAGACCCAGTACTTC	CASSSGLAVYQETQYF
NA	TRBV5-1	NA	16	TRBJ2-2	TGCGCCAGCAGCTTGACAGGGTCCGCGAACACCGGGGAGCTGTTTTTT	CASSLTGSANTGELFF
few	TRBV10-1	NA	14	TRBJ2-1	TGCGCCAGCAGTGAGTCCCGGGCCAACAATGAGCAGTTCTTC	CASSESRANNEQFF
NA	TRBV9	TRBD2	15	TRBJ2-7	TGTGCCAGCAGCGTAGTAAGCGGGGGGGCGTCAGAGCAGTACTTC	CASSVVSGGASEQYF
NA	TRBV7-8	NA	15	TRBJ1-4	TGTGCCAGCAGCTTAGGCGGGGGGAAGAGGGAAAAACTGTTTTTT	CASSLGGGKREKLFF
NA	TRBV7-3	NA	15	TRBJ2-2	TGTGCCAGCAGCTCGGGACTGGCTAACACCGGGGAGCTGTTTTTT	CASSSGLANTGELFF
few	TRBV6-1	NA	14	TRBJ2-7	TGTGCCAGCAGTGAACGACAGACTATGGGTGAGCAGTACTTC	CASSERQTMGEQYF
few	TRBV11-2	NA	14	TRBJ1-1	TGTGCCAGCAGCGGTTCAGGGGAGGACACTGAAGCTTTCTTT	CASSGSGEDTEAFF
NA	TRBV9	NA	13	TRBJ2-1	TGTGCCAGCAGCGTAGCGGGGAAGGATGAGCAGTTCTTC	CASSVAGKDEQFF
NA	TRBV7-8	NA	16	TRBJ1-5	TGTGCCAGCAGCTTAGCGCCGGGACTAACCGATCAGCCCCAGCATTTT	CASSLAPGLTDQPQHF
NA	TRBV10-3	NA	13	TRBJ2-5	TGTGCCATCCGGACGGAACTCCAAGAGACCCAGTACTTC	CAIRTELQETQYF
NA	TRBV6-5	NA	14	TRBJ2-5	TGTGCCAGCAGGCCTCAGCGGAGCGAAGAGACCCAGTACTTC	CASRPQRSEETQYF
NA	TRBV29-1	NA	11	TRBJ1-2	TGCAGCTCACAGGGTGGATATGGCTACACCTTC	CSSQGGYGYTF
NA	TRBV10-3	NA	16	TRBJ2-3	TGTGCCATCAGTGAGATGGGGGCTATTAGCACAGATACGCAGTATTTT	CAISEMGAISTDTQYF
few	TRBV19	TRBD1	15	TRBJ2-2	TGTGCCAGTAGCCCCACGGACAGGGACACCGGGGAGCTGTTTTTT	CASSPTDRDTGELFF
NA	TRBV4-2	TRBD2	16	TRBJ2-3	TGTGCCAGCAGCCCTGGGACTAGCGGGGGCGGAGATACGCAGTATTTT	CASSPGTSGGGDTQYF
NA	TRBV5-1	TRBD1	15	TRBJ2-3	TGCGCCAGTAACCGTGGGACAGGGGACGCAGATACGCAGTATTTT	CASNRGTGDADTQYF
few	TRBV4-2	NA	15	TRBJ1-3	TGTGCCAGCAGCCGGGAGGGCTTCTCTGGAAACACCATATATTTT	CASSREGFSGNTIYF
NA	TRBV21-1	NA	10	TRBJ2-1	TGTGCCAGCAGCCCGGGTTTGCAGTTCTTC	CASSPGLQFF
few	TRBV10-2	TRBD2	16	TRBJ2-7	TGCGCCAGCAGTGAGGGAAGAACGGGGGGTTCCTACGAGCAGTACTTC	CASSEGRTGGSYEQYF
NA	TRBV21-1	NA	17	TRBJ1-1	TGTGCCAGCAGCTCCGATGCAGGGGGGATCGGGAACACTGAAGCTTTCTTT	CASSSDAGGIGNTEAFF
NA	TRBV5-1	NA	13	TRBJ1-1	TGCGCCAGCAGCTTGCTAGGGAACACTGAAGCTTTCTTT	CASSLLGNTEAFF
NA	TRBV29-1	NA	14	TRBJ1-1	TGCAGCGTTGTGGGGGTTAGCACAGACACTGAAGCTTTCTTT	CSVVGVSTDTEAFF
NA	TRBV9	TRBD2	16	TRBJ2-3	TGTGCCAGCAGCGTAGTTAGCGGGGGGGCCGCTCATACGCAGTATTTT	CASSVVSGGAAHTQYF
few	TRBV27	NA	13	TRBJ2-5	TGTGCCAGCAGTTCGGACCGTGCCGAGACCCAGTACTTC	CASSSDRAETQYF
NA	TRBV29-1	TRBD1	16	TRBJ1-2	TGCAGCGTTATCCGGGACAGGGTTCCCAGGGCGGATGGCTACACCTTC	CSVIRDRVPRADGYTF
NA	TRBV5-6	NA	13	TRBJ2-7	TGTGCCAGCAGCCCTGGACAACCCCAACGGGAGTACTTC	CASSPGQPQREYF
NA	TRBV4-1	NA	14	TRBJ2-7	TGCGCCAGCAGCTCCCAAGACAGTTCCTACGAGCAGTACTTC	CASSSQDSSYEQYF